The 7 T cell receptor beta chains given below trace back to one sample, sequenced in a study of cytomegalovirus exposure and HLA in healthy donors (dated by TCRdb to the late 2010s). The method behind the library was the immunoSEQ multiplex PCR assay. The multiplex PCR relied on a mix of 60 forward primers for TCR Vbeta segments and 13 reverse primers for TCR Jbeta segments. The source is immuneACCESS, and TCRdb retained only in-frame sequences with V and J called. Part of the clones is not carried over; for the studies checked, unresolved V genes explain less than half of this, and the remainder is unexplained. This sample is represented by about 100,000 clones; roughly three quarters of them were singletons. 9.6% of the sample comes from the top ten. Sequencing input: PBMCs. Source of these receptors: a male donor in good health and CMV-seropositive.

J is TRBJ1-1 and V is TRBV11-3; D is undetermined. Germline V CDR1 and CDR2: SGHNT, YENEEA. The CDR3 extends over 13 amino acids. V shed 3 bases and J shed 2 bases, with 7 bases lying between them. Written as DNA, the CDR3 is TGTGCCAGCAGCTTTTCCATTAACACTGAAGCTTTCTTT. Translation gives CASSFSINTEAFF.

This chain uses TRBV7-2 with TRBJ2-7; 13 bases agree with TRBD2. Germline V gene lookup returns CDR1 SGHTA and CDR2 FQGNSA. The J segment lost 5 bases and the V segment lost 5 bases, leaving 9 bases of the junction unmatched. The CDR3 length is 16 residues. The CDR3 DNA reads as TGTGCCAGCAGCCTTAGACTAGCGGGAGGATTGAACGAGCAGTACTTC. It codes for CASSLRLAGGLNEQYF.

This clone has just a few counts. The gene calls are TRBV7-6 and TRBJ2-5, with D possibly being TRBD2 (5 bases). The V and J ends lost 0 bases and 2 bases respectively, with 10 bases between them. The length of the CDR3 is 15 residues. Looked up from germline, CDR1 is SGHVS and CDR2 is FNYEAQ. DNA of the CDR3: TGTGCCAGCAGCTTAGCGGCGGGTGCACAAGAGACCCAGTACTTC. Its translation: CASSLAAGAQETQYF.

The chain uses TRBV19 and TRBJ1-2; no reliable D call. V shed 3 bases and J shed 8 bases, with 10 bases lying between them. The germline V gene has CDR1 LNHDA and CDR2 SQIVND (reference sequence). The length of the CDR3 is 12 residues. This CDR3 is CASSIGGSGYTF. The DNA of the CDR3 is TGTGCCAGTAGTATCGGAGGGAGCGGCTACACCTTC.

This clone rates as medium-sized. The CDR3: CSVHVRSFGEKLFF. In DNA form, the CDR3 reads TGCAGCGTGCACGTCCGGAGTTTCGGGGAAAAACTGTTTTTT. This chain uses TRBV29-1 with TRBJ1-4, with unresolved D. CDR1 and CDR2 (germline): SQVTM, ANQGSEA. There are 14 residues in the CDR3. Trimming left V 6 bases short and J 8 bases short, with 19 bases between.

CDR3 nucleotide sequence: TGTGCCAGCACCTCGCCCCTCGTAGGGGGCTATGGGGGAAAACTGTTTTTT. Its translation is CASTSPLVGGYGGKLFF. The rearrangement uses TRBV28 and TRBJ1-4; 7 nucleotides align to TRBD1. The CDR3 has 17 amino acids. Germline-derived CDR1 and CDR2 are MDHEN and SYDVKM. Trimming at V came to 7 bases and at J to 10 bases, leaving 21 bases not matched to a gene.

V and J are TRBV11-2 and TRBJ1-2; 8 nucleotides agree with TRBD1. Losses at the gene ends were 5 bases for V and 7 bases for J; bases not matched to a gene: 6. This CDR3 has 13 residues. Per germline, CDR1 SGHAT and CDR2 FQNNGV. The DNA of the CDR3 is TGTGCCAGCAGCGGAGGGACAGGCTTTGGCTACACCTTC. Its protein product is CASSGGTGFGYTF.